The source of this TCR beta chain is a study of blood T cell repertoires in COVID-19. Study summary: Spain, Italy and the United States supplied samples that represented acute and convalescent COVID-19.

The CDR3 is 16 residues long. Germline V CDR1 and CDR2: LGHDT, YNNKEL (reference sequence). V dropped 5 bases and J dropped 0; count of bases not matched to a gene: 4. Only in-frame clones appear in the TCRdb table, and some are missing; sequencing was by immunoSEQ multiplex PCR. The table has approximately 76,000 clones, 80% to 90% seen once; the top ten hold around two fifths. Sequenced sample: peripheral blood. The genes are TRBV3-1 (or the pseudogene TRBV3-2) and TRBJ2-5, with 12 bases that match TRBD2. The TCR originated in an elderly man with active or convalescent COVID-19. The CDR3 DNA follows: TGTGCCAGCAGCTACGGACTAGCGGGATACCAAGAGACCCAGTACTTC. Residues: CASSYGLAGYQETQYF.